Listed below are T cell receptor beta chains from one sample, sequenced in a study of cytomegalovirus exposure and HLA in healthy donors. Assay: immunoSEQ multiplex PCR; the TCRdb copy retains only in-frame clones and omits some. The profile covers roughly 200,000 clones, with 80% to 85% appearing a single time and about 2.6% taken by the ten largest. Source material: PBMCs. The receptors stem from a middle-aged woman in good health and CMV-seronegative. Each CDR3 is given with its conserved first and last residue.

>TRBJ1-3|TRBV7-2
CASSHVIAGNTIYF
>TRBJ1-6|TRBV5-1
CASSLRVGGDSPLHF
>TRBJ2-5|TRBV7-2
CASSSLGAEQETQYF
>TRBJ1-4|TRBV10-3
CAIRPGQGTNTNEKLFF
>TRBJ2-1|TRBV29-1
CSLTVEQFSYNEQFF
>TRBJ1-1|TRBV7-3
CASSSSAGTEAFF
>TRBJ1-5|TRBV27
CASSFAGQPQHF
>TRBJ1-1|TRBV19
CASTKGVTEAFF
>TRBJ1-2|TRBV19
CASSINRVYGYTF
>TRBJ2-7|TRBV27
CASSFGRGRGSYEQYF
>TRBJ1-1|TRBV7-9
CASSDPRDRGLNTEAFF
>TRBJ1-2|TRBV7-8
CASSLRSELFYGYTF
>TRBJ1-1|TRBV19
CASSRTGLNTEAFF
>TRBJ1-1|TRBV27
CASSLIQGETEAFF
>TRBJ2-7|TRBV2
CASSESPPYNPYEQYF
>TRBJ1-4|TRBV7-2
CASSLQRVCEKLFF
>TRBJ2-1|TRBV2
CARTMRASGRSSYNEQFF
>TRBJ1-1|TRBV7-3
CASSWDRNTEAFF
>TRBJ2-3|TRBV28
CASSLWAGDSGDTQYF